The source of this TCR beta chain is a study of immune cell composition in non-small cell lung cancer. Germline values: CDR1 SNHLY, CDR2 FYNNEI. Trimming removed 1 base from V and 7 bases from J, with 10 bases in between. This CDR3 has 13 amino acids. Study-level points and caveats: Squamous carcinomas (approximately 75%) more often had tumour-associated clones >0.5% than adenocarcinomas (around 33%).

Sequencing used immunoSEQ multiplex PCR; TCRdb keeps in-frame clones, though not all of them. Altogether about 4,600 clones are present, 76% being singletons, with the ten largest covering approximately 10%. In the case of this clone: Its antigen is not known.

The source of this sequence is a human donor with non-small cell lung cancer. The source material was lung tumor tissue. The J gene is TRBJ1-2, the V gene TRBV2; D unresolved. CDR3: CASSEGRVGGYTF. CDR3 in DNA: TGTGCCAGCAGTGAAGGCCGGGTTGGTGGCTACACCTTC. Variable domain in full (rest from reference TRBV2 and TRBJ1-2): EPEVTQTPSHQVTQMGQEVILRCVPISNHLYFYWYRQILGQKVEFLVSFYNNEISEKSEIFDDQFSVERPDGSNFTLKIRSTKLEDSAMYFCASSEGRVGGYTFGSGTRLTVV.